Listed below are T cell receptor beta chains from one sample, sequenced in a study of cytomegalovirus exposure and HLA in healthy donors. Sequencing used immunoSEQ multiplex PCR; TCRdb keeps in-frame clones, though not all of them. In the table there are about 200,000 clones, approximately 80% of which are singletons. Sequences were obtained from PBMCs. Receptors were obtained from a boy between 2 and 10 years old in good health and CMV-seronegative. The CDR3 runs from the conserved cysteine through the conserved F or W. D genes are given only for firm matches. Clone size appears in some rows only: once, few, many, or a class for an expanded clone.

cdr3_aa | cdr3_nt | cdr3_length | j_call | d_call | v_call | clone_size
CASRDRQNSGNTIYF | TGTGCCAGCAGGGATCGACAGAACTCTGGAAACACCATATATTTT | 15 | TRBJ1-3 | . | TRBV6-1 | .
CASSQATGQWDGYTF | TGTGCCAGCAGCCAAGCAACAGGCCAATGGGATGGCTACACCTTC | 15 | TRBJ1-2 | . | TRBV4-2 | .
CASSYSGLPNEKLFF | TGTGCCAGCAGTTACTCCGGGTTGCCTAATGAAAAACTGTTTTTT | 15 | TRBJ1-4 | . | TRBV6-5 | .
CASSPGQNYEQYF | TGTGCCAGCAGCCCGGGACAGAACTACGAGCAGTACTTC | 13 | TRBJ2-7 | TRBD1 | TRBV7-6 | .
CASSPSASAFWETQYF | TGTGCCAGCAGCCCTAGCGCGTCAGCCTTTTGGGAGACCCAGTACTTC | 16 | TRBJ2-5 | . | TRBV7-9 | .
CASSLDSGRTDTQYF | TGCGCCAGCAGCTTGGATAGCGGGAGAACAGATACGCAGTATTTT | 15 | TRBJ2-3 | TRBD2 | TRBV5-1 | .
CASSLLASGTDTQYF | TGTGCCAGCAGTTTGCTGGCTAGCGGGACAGATACGCAGTATTTT | 15 | TRBJ2-3 | TRBD2 | TRBV27 | once
CASSLAWQGGTEAFF | TGTGCCAGCAGCTTAGCTTGGCAGGGCGGCACTGAAGCTTTCTTT | 15 | TRBJ1-1 | . | TRBV7-2 | few
CASSKSTGPIQELFF | TGTGCCAGCAGTAAATCGACAGGGCCGATCCAAGAACTGTTTTTT | 15 | TRBJ1-4 | TRBD1 | TRBV2 | .
CASSLGQGGLDEQFF | TGTGCCAGCAGCTTAGGACAGGGGGGCCTCGATGAGCAGTTCTTC | 15 | TRBJ2-1 | TRBD1 | TRBV7-8 | .
CASGSYEQYF | TGTGCTAGTGGTTCATACGAGCAGTACTTC | 10 | TRBJ2-7 | . | TRBV12-5 | once
CASSSTSAASYEQYF | TGTGCCAGCAGCTCCACTTCAGCGGCAAGCTACGAGCAGTACTTC | 15 | TRBJ2-7 | . | TRBV7-9 | few
CASGLNRASGANVLTF | TGTGCTAGTGGTTTGAACAGGGCTTCTGGGGCCAACGTCCTGACTTTC | 16 | TRBJ2-6 | . | TRBV12-5 | .
CASRPDRDHCFQYF | TGTGCCAGCAGACCTGACAGGGACCACTGCTTCCAGTACTTC | 14 | TRBJ2-5 | TRBD1 | TRBV11-2 | .
CASSGRTGDGNTIYF | TGTGCCAGCAGTGGCCGGACAGGGGATGGAAACACCATATATTTT | 15 | TRBJ1-3 | TRBD1 | TRBV2 | .
CASSVESGTNYGYTF | TGTGCCAGCAGCGTAGAGTCAGGCACTAACTATGGCTACACCTTC | 15 | TRBJ1-2 | . | TRBV9 | .
CASSSSRTLEAFF | TGTGCCAGCAGCTCTTCTAGGACACTTGAAGCTTTCTTT | 13 | TRBJ1-1 | . | TRBV11-1 | .
CASRSGSILSGETQYF | TGTGCCAGTAGAAGCGGGAGTATCCTAAGTGGGGAGACCCAGTACTTC | 16 | TRBJ2-5 | TRBD2 | TRBV6-6 | .
CASSIEGAEAFF | TGTGCCAGTAGTATAGAAGGGGCTGAAGCTTTCTTT | 12 | TRBJ1-1 | . | TRBV19 | .
CASSSGTGWGTSTDTQYF | TGTGCCAGCAGCTCCGGGACAGGGTGGGGAACTAGCACAGATACGCAGTATTTT | 18 | TRBJ2-3 | TRBD1 | TRBV5-5 | .
CASSQDPRLEPFF | TGTGCCAGCAGCCAAGACCCCCGCCTAGAACCTTTCTTT | 13 | TRBJ1-1 | . | TRBV4-2 | .
CASSPRSGRTQETQYF | TGTGCCAGCTCACCACGGAGCGGGAGGACCCAAGAGACCCAGTACTTC | 16 | TRBJ2-5 | TRBD2 | TRBV18 | .
CASSPNRPLNYGYTF | TGTGCCAGCTCACCAAACAGGCCACTCAACTATGGCTACACCTTC | 15 | TRBJ1-2 | . | TRBV18 | .
CASSLDDRSSVGYAF | TGTGCCAGCAGCTTAGACGACAGGAGCTCGGTTGGCTACGCCTTC | 15 | TRBJ1-2 | . | TRBV7-8 | once
CASSAPRNTEAFF | TGCGCCAGCAGTGCTCCGAGGAACACTGAAGCTTTCTTT | 13 | TRBJ1-1 | . | TRBV10-2 | .
CSEGGGKSNTEAFF | TGTAGCGAAGGGGGGGGCAAGTCGAACACTGAAGCTTTCTTT | 14 | TRBJ1-1 | . | TRBV2 | .
CASSGGGFSYEQYF | TGTGCCAGCAGCGGAGGGGGTTTCTCCTACGAGCAGTACTTC | 14 | TRBJ2-7 | . | TRBV9 | few
CASSQDRGPETQYF | TGTGCCAGCAGCCAAGACAGGGGCCCAGAGACCCAGTACTTC | 14 | TRBJ2-5 | . | TRBV4-2 | .
CASSKDGYAAQYF | TGTGCCAGCAGCAAAGATGGGTATGCGGCCCAGTACTTC | 13 | TRBJ2-5 | . | TRBV7-9 | .
CASSILLVRPDTQYF | TGTGCCAGTAGTATACTCCTTGTGCGTCCAGATACGCAGTATTTT | 15 | TRBJ2-3 | . | TRBV19 | .
CASSISGGPTDTQYF | TGTGCCAGTAGTATTAGCGGGGGGCCCACAGATACGCAGTATTTT | 15 | TRBJ2-3 | TRBD2 | TRBV19 | once
CASSIRLAGKEQYF | TGTGCCAGTAGTATACGACTAGCGGGGAAAGAGCAGTACTTC | 14 | TRBJ2-7 | TRBD2 | TRBV19 | .
CASSAASTEAFF | TGTGCCAGCAGCGCCGCGAGCACTGAAGCTTTCTTT | 12 | TRBJ1-1 | . | TRBV9 | once
CASSPGQGVYGYTF | TGTGCCAGCAGCCCGGGACAGGGGGTCTATGGCTACACCTTC | 14 | TRBJ1-2 | TRBD1 | TRBV7-9 | .
CASSLLTDGYGYTF | TGTGCCAGCAGCTTGTTAACAGATGGCTATGGCTACACCTTC | 14 | TRBJ1-2 | . | TRBV5-6 | .
CASSEERGQETQYF | TGTGCCAGCAGTGAAGAGAGGGGGCAAGAGACCCAGTACTTC | 14 | TRBJ2-5 | . | TRBV6-1 | .
CAWSGTGGSGEKLFF | TGTGCCTGGTCCGGGACAGGGGGCAGCGGTGAAAAACTGTTTTTT | 15 | TRBJ1-4 | TRBD1 | TRBV30 | few
CAWSSTGGFDQPQHF | TGTGCCTGGAGTTCAACCGGAGGGTTCGATCAGCCCCAGCATTTT | 15 | TRBJ1-5 | . | TRBV30 | .
CASSQVGAGGSYEQYF | TGCGCCAGCAGCCAAGTGGGGGCAGGGGGGTCCTACGAGCAGTACTTC | 16 | TRBJ2-7 | . | TRBV4-1 | .
CASSPGGKTSYEQYF | TGCGCCAGCAGTCCTGGGGGGAAGACCTCCTACGAGCAGTACTTC | 15 | TRBJ2-7 | . | TRBV23-1 | .
CASSFDSLQGSNYGYTF | TGCGCCAGCAGCTTCGACTCTTTACAGGGAAGCAACTATGGCTACACCTTC | 17 | TRBJ1-2 | . | TRBV5-1 | .
CASSRGGMNTEAFF | TGTGCCAGCAGCCGGGGGGGGATGAACACTGAAGCTTTCTTT | 14 | TRBJ1-1 | . | TRBV4-2 | .
CASSRGLVDTQYF | TGTGCCAGCAGCCGGGGACTAGTGGATACGCAGTATTTT | 13 | TRBJ2-3 | TRBD2 | TRBV7-9 | .
CASSVTSGPYNEQFF | TGTGCCAGTAGCGTAACTAGCGGCCCCTACAATGAGCAGTTCTTC | 15 | TRBJ2-1 | TRBD2 | TRBV19 | few
CASRLAGEIQETQYF | TGTGCCAGCAGACTAGCGGGGGAGATCCAAGAGACCCAGTACTTC | 15 | TRBJ2-5 | TRBD2 | TRBV27 | .
CASSNPGARGNTIYF | TGCGCCAGCAGCAACCCAGGGGCGCGCGGAAACACCATATATTTT | 15 | TRBJ1-3 | . | TRBV5-1 | once
CAISQTSGNEQFF | TGTGCCATCAGTCAGACTAGCGGCAATGAGCAGTTCTTC | 13 | TRBJ2-1 | TRBD2 | TRBV10-3 | .
CASSLEGAMGTDTQYF | TGCGCCAGCAGCTTGGAAGGGGCCATGGGCACAGATACGCAGTATTTT | 16 | TRBJ2-3 | . | TRBV5-1 | .
CASSDPSGTGDYEQYF | TGTGCCAGCAGCGACCCATCCGGGACAGGGGACTACGAGCAGTACTTC | 16 | TRBJ2-7 | TRBD1 | TRBV9 | once
CASSEAVGTGGYTF | TGTGCCAGCAGTGAAGCGGTCGGGACAGGAGGCTACACCTTC | 14 | TRBJ1-2 | TRBD1 | TRBV6-1 | .
CASSESVADLEAFF | TGTGCCAGCAGTGAATCGGTAGCAGACCTTGAAGCTTTCTTT | 14 | TRBJ1-1 | . | TRBV2 | few
CASSSAGTPYEQYF | TGTGCCAGCAGCAGCGCCGGGACACCCTACGAGCAGTACTTC | 14 | TRBJ2-7 | . | TRBV5-4 | .